Following are 2 T cell receptor beta chains from one sample sequenced in a study of blood T cell repertoires in COVID-19 (dated by TCRdb to 2020 to 2022). To prepare the library, the immunoSEQ multiplex PCR assay was applied. Here the immuneACCESS table is served through TCRdb, limited to in-frame sequences with V and J called. Missing clones are a known gap in these copies; in checked studies unresolved V genes cover under half, and the rest lacks a known reason. The sample includes around 180,000 clones, with roughly 88% observed a single time. The ten top clones hold around 3% of the sample. Sequencing was performed on peripheral blood. The receptors derive from a man in his 60s with acute or convalescent COVID-19.

This clone has only a few counts. This chain links TRBV5-1 with TRBJ2-7; D is possibly TRBD1 (5 bases). The V end was cut by 0 bases, the J end by 0 bases, with 16 bases between. The CDR3 length is 17 residues. Germline-derived CDR1 and CDR2 are SGHRS and YFSETQ. The chain's CDR3 is CASSLENGAISSYEQYF. In DNA form, the CDR3 reads TGCGCCAGCAGCTTGGAAAATGGGGCTATTAGCTCCTACGAGCAGTACTTC.

The chain links TRBV5-1 to TRBJ2-7; 7 nucleotides match TRBD1. Trimming removed 5 bases from V and 6 bases from J; junction bases left unmatched: 5. Germline V gene lookup returns CDR1 SGHRS and CDR2 YFSETQ. This CDR3 region has 12 residues. As DNA, the CDR3 is TGCGCCAGCAGACTGACAGGGCTCGAGCAGTACTTC. Protein sequence: CASRLTGLEQYF.